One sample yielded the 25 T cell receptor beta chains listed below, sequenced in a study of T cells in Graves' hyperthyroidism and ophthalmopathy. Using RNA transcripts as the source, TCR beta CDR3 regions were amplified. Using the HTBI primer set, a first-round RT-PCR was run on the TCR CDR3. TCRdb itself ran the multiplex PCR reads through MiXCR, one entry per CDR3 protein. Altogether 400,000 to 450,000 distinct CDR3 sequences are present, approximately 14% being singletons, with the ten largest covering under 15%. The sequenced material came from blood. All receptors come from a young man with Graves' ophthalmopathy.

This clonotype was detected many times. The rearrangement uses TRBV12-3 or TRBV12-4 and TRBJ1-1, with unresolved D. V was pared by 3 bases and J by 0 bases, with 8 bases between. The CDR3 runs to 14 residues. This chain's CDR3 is CASSFSELNTEAFF. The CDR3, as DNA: TGTGCCAGCAGTTTTAGTGAACTGAACACTGAAGCTTTCTTT.

The CDR3 bases are TGTGCCAGCAGCTCTACGCGGACTAGCGGGGGGGCCTACGAGCAGTACTTC. Its protein is CASSSTRTSGGAYEQYF. The V gene is TRBV7-9, the J gene TRBJ2-7; 15 nucleotides align to TRBD2. CDR3 length: 17 amino acids. Germline assignment: CDR1 SEHNR and CDR2 FQNEAQ (reference sequence). The V segment lost 4 bases and the J segment 2 bases; nucleotides outside the gene matches: 6.

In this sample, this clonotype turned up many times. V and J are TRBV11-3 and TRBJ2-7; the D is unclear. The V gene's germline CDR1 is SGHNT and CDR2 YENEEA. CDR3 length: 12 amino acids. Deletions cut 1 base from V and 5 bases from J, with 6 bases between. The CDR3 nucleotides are TGTGCCAGCAGCTTAGTCGGCCACGAGCAGTACTTC. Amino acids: CASSLVGHEQYF.

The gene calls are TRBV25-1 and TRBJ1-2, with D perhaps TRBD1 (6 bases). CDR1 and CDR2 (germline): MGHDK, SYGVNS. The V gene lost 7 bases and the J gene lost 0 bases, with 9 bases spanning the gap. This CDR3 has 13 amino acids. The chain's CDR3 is CASMGAPNYGYTF. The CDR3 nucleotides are TGTGCCAGCATGGGGGCCCCTAACTATGGCTACACCTTC.

DNA of the CDR3: TGTGCCACCGCCGGACAGGGCAGGGCTGAAGCTTTCTTT. Translating gives CATAGQGRAEAFF. V usage is TRBV15 and J usage is TRBJ1-1, with 8 bases matching TRBD1. After removal of 8 bases from V and 6 bases from J, the junction contained 8 bases not matched to a gene. CDR3 length: 13 residues. Germline V lookup: CDR1 LNHNV, CDR2 YYDKDF (reference sequence).

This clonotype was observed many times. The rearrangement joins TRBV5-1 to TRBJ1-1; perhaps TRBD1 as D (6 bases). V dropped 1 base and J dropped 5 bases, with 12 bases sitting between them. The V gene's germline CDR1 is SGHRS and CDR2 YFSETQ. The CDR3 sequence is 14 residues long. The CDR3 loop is CASSLNRERTEAFF. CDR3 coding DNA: TGCGCCAGCAGCTTGAACAGGGAGAGGACTGAAGCTTTCTTT. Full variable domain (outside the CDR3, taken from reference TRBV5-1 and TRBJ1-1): KAGVTQTPRYLIKTRGQQVTLSCSPISGHRSVSWYQQTPGQGLQFLFEYFSETQRNKGNFPGRFSGRQFSNSRSEMNVSTLELGDSALYLCASSLNRERTEAFFGQGTRLTVV.

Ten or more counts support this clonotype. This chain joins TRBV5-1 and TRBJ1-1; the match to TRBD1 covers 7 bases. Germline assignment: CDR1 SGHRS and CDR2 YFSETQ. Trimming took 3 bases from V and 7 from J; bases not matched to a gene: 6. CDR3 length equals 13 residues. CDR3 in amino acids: CASSSITGVEAFF. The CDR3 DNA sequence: TGCGCCAGCAGCTCGATAACAGGGGTTGAAGCTTTCTTT.

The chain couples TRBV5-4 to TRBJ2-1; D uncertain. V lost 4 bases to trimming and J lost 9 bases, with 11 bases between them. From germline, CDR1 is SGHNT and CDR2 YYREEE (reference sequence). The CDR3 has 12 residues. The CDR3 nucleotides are TGTGCCAGCAGCCCGTTTAGTGGTGAGCAGTTCTTC. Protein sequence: CASSPFSGEQFF.

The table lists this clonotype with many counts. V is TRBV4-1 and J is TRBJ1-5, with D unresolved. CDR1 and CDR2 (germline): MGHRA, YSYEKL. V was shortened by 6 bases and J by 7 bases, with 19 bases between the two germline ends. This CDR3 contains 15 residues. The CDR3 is CASRPSGFIRQPQHF. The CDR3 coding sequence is TGCGCCAGCAGGCCGTCGGGTTTCATCCGGCAGCCCCAGCATTTT.

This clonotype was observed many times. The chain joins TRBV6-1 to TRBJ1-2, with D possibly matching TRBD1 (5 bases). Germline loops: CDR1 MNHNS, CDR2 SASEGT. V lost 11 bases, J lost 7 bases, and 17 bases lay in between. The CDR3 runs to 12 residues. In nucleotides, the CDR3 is TGTGCCTACTCAAGAGGGGAGATTGGCTACACCTTC. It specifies CAYSRGEIGYTF.

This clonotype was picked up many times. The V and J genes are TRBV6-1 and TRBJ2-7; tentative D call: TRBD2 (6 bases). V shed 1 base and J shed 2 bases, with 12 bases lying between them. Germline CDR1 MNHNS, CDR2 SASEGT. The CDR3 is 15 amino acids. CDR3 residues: CASSEVRGRAYEQYF. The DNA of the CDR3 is TGTGCCAGCAGTGAAGTGCGGGGACGAGCCTACGAGCAGTACTTC.

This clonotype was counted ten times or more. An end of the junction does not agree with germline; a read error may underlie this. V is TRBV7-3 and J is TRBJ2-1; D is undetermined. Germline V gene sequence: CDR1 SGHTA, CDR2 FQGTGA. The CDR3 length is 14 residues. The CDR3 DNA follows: TGTGCCAGCAGTTTAACCCCCCTGTTGGGTGAGCAGTTCTTC. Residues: CASSLTPLLGEQFF.

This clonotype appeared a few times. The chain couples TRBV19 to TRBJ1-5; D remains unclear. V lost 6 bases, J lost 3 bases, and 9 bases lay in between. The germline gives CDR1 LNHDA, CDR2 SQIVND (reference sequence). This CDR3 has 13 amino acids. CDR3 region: CASRDPYNQPQHF. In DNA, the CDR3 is TGTGCCAGTAGGGACCCGTACAATCAGCCCCAGCATTTT.

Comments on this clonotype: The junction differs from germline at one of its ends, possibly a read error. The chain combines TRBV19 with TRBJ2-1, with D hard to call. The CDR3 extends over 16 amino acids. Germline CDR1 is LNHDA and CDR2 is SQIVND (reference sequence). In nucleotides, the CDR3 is TGTGGCAGTAGTCCCCGGACCTTTAGCTCCTACAATGAGCAGTTCTTC. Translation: CGSSPRTFSSYNEQFF.

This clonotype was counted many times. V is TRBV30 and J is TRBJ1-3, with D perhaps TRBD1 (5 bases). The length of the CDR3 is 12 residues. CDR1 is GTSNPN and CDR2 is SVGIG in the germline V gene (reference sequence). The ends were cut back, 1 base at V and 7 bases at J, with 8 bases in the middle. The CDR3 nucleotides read TGTGCCTGGAGTGACCGGGGGAACACCATATATTTT. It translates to CAWSDRGNTIYF.

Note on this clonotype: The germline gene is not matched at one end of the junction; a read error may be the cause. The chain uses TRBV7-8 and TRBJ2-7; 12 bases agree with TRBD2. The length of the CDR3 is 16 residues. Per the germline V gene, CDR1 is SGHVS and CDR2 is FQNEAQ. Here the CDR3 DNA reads TGTGCCAGCAGCTTAGTGACTAGCGGGAGAGCCTACGAGCAGCACTTC. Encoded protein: CASSLVTSGRAYEQHF.

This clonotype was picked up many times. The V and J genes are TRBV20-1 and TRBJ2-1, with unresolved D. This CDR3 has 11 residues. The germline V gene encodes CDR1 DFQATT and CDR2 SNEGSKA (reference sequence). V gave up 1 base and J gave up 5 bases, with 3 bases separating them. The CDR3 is CSARVHNEQFF. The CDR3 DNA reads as TGCAGTGCTAGAGTACACAATGAGCAGTTCTTC.

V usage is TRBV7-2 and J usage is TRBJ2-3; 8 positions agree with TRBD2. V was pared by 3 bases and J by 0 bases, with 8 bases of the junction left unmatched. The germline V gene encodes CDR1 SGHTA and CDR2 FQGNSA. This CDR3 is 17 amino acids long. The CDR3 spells CASSFASGGTSTDTQYF. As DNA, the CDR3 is TGTGCCAGCAGCTTTGCAAGCGGGGGCACTAGCACAGATACGCAGTATTTT. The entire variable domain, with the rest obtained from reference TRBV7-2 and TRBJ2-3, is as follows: GAGVSQSPSNKVTEKGKDVELRCDPISGHTALYWYRQSLGQGLEFLIYFQGNSAPDKSGLPSDRFSAERTGGSVSTLTIQRTQQEDSAVYLCASSFASGGTSTDTQYFGPGTRLTVL.

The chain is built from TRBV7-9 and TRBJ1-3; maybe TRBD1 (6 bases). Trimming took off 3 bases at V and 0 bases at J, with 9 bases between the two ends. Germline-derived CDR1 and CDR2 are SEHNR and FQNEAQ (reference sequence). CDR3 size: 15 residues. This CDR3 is CASSLWGLSGNTIYF. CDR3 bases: TGTGCCAGCAGCTTGTGGGGGCTCTCTGGAAACACCATATATTTT.

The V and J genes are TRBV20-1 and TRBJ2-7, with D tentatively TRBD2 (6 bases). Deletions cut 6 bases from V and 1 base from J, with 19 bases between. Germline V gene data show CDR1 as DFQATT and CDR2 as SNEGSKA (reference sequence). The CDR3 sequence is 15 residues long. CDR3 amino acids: CSASAGVLTSYEQYF. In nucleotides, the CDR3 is TGCAGTGCCTCAGCGGGCGTACTTACATCCTACGAGCAGTACTTC.

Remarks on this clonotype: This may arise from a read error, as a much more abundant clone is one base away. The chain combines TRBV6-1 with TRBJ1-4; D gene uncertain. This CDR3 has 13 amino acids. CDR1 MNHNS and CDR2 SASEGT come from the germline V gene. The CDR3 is CASSGPVEEKLSF. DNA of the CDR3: TGTGCCAGCAGTGGCCCCGTCGAGGAAAAACTGTCTTTT.

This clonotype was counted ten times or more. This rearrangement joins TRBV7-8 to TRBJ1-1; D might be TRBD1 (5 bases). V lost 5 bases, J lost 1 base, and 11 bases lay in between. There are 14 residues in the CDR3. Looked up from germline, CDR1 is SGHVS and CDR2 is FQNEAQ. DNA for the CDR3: TGTGCCAGCAGCCCCGCGGACAAGAACACTGAAGCTTTCTTT. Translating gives CASSPADKNTEAFF.

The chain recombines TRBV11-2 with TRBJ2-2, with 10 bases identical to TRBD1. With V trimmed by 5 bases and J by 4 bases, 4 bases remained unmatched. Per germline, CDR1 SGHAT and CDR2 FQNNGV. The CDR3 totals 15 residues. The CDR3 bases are TGTGCCAGCAGCAGGGGACAGGGGTTCACCGGGGAGCTGTTTTTT. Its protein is CASSRGQGFTGELFF.

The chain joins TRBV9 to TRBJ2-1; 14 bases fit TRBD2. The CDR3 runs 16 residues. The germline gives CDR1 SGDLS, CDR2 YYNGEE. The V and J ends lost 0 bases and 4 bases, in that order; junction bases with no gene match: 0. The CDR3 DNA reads TGTGCCAGCAGCGTAGGACTAGCGGGAGGGTACAATGAGCAGTTCTTC. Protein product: CASSVGLAGGYNEQFF.

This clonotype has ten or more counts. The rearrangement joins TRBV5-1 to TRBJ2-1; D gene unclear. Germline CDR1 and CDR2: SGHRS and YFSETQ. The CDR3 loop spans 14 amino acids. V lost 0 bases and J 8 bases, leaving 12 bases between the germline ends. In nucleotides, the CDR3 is TGCGCCAGCAGCTTGGCGAGCGCTTTCTATGAGCAGTTCTTC. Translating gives CASSLASAFYEQFF.